Sequencing of this TCR beta chain was carried out in a study of CD4+ T cells in melanoma. The CDR3 sequence is 17 residues long. Trimming at V came to 9 bases and at J to 2 bases, leaving 13 bases not matched to a gene. The germline CDR1 and CDR2 sequences are LNHDA and SQIVND (reference sequence). Assay used: immunoSEQ multiplex PCR; TCRdb lists only in-frame clones, some missing. The repertoire holds some 15,000 clones, with less than 65% as singletons. Material for sequencing was cells from a culture (not recorded whether cultured in vitro). The chain has TRBV19 and TRBJ2-4; TRBD1 aligns across 10 bases. The TCR sequence derives from a human donor with melanoma. The CDR3 spells CARAGQGTEDTKNIQYF. The CDR3 DNA follows: TGTGCCAGAGCGGGACAGGGGACAGAAGATACCAAAAACATTCAGTACTTC. The complete variable domain, with remaining parts taken from reference TRBV19 and TRBJ2-4, reads DGGITQSPKYLFRKEGQNVTLSCEQNLNHDAMYWYRQDPGQGLRLIYYSQIVNDFQKGDIAEGYSVSREKKESFPLTVTSAQKNPTAFYLCARAGQGTEDTKNIQYFGAGTRLSVL.